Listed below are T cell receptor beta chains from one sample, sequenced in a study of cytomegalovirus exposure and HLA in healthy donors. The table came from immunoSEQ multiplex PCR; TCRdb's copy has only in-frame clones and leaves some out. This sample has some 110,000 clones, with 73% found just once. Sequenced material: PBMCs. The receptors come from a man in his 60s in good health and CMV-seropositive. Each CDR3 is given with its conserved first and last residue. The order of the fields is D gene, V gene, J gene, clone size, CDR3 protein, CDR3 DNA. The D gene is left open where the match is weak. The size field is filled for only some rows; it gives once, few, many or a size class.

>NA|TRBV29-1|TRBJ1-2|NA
CSADFGRAYGYTF
TGCAGCGCTGATTTCGGCAGGGCCTATGGCTACACCTTC
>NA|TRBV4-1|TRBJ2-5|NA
CASSLDGEETQYF
TGCGCCAGCAGCCTGGACGGGGAAGAGACCCAGTACTTC
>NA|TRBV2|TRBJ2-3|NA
CASSYYAGNTDTQYF
TGTGCCAGCAGTTACTATGCGGGGAACACAGATACGCAGTATTTT
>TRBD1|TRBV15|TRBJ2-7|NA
CATGAGTGGLYEQYF
TGTGCCACCGGAGCCGGGACAGGGGGCCTTTACGAGCAGTACTTC
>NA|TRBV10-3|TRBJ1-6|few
CAAGRDFNSPLHF
TGTGCCGCAGGCAGGGATTTTAATTCACCCCTCCACTTT
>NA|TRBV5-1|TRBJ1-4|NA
CASSIGQPHATNEKLFF
TGCGCCAGCAGCATAGGACAACCCCATGCAACTAATGAAAAACTGTTTTTT
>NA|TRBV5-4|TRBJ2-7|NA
CASKNSGPFSYEQYF
TGTGCCAGCAAAAATAGCGGACCATTTTCCTACGAGCAGTACTTC
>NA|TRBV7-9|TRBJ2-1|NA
CASRLFSAGYNEQFF
TGTGCCAGCAGGCTCTTCTCGGCGGGTTACAATGAGCAGTTCTTC
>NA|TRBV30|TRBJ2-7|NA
CAWSAYREQYF
TGTGCCTGGAGTGCGTATCGGGAGCAGTACTTC
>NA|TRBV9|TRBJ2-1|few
CASSVFGGFYNEQFF
TGTGCCAGCAGCGTGTTCGGGGGATTCTACAATGAGCAGTTCTTC
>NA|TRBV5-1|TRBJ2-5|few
CASSSGDRQPETQYF
TGCGCCAGCAGCTCCGGAGACAGGCAGCCAGAGACCCAGTACTTC
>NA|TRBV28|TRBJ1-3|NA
CASNQGGGGGGNTIYF
TGTGCCAGCAACCAGGGAGGGGGTGGAGGAGGAAACACCATATATTTT
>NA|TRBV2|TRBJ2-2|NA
CASLLAVNTGELFF
TGTGCCAGCCTTTTAGCGGTGAACACCGGGGAGCTGTTTTTT
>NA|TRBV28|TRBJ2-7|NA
CASSFVYINEQYF
TGTGCCAGCAGTTTCGTTTACATCAACGAGCAGTACTTC
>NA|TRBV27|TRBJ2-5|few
CASSLVGGETQYF
TGTGCCAGCAGTTTGGTGGGCGGGGAGACCCAGTACTTC
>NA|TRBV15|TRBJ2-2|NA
CATSSRAAGELFF
TGTGCCACCAGCAGCAGGGCGGCCGGGGAGCTGTTTTTT
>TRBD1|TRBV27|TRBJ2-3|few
CASSLGGQGADTQYF
TGTGCCAGCAGCCTGGGGGGACAGGGGGCAGATACGCAGTATTTT
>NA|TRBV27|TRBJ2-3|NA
CASSQGLGQYF
TGTGCCAGCAGTCAGGGCCTCGGGCAGTATTTT
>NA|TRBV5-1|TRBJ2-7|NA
CASSLDPGGAYEQYF
TGCGCCAGCAGCTTGGATCCCGGGGGAGCCTACGAGCAGTACTTC
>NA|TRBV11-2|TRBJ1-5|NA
CASSSDSFNQPQHF
TGTGCCAGCAGCTCGGACAGCTTCAATCAGCCCCAGCATTTT
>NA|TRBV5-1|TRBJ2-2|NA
CASSLVRTGELFF
TGCGCCAGCAGCTTGGTCAGGACCGGGGAGCTGTTTTTT
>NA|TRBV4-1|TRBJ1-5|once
CASSQEQWLTQHF
TGCGCCAGCAGCCAAGAACAGTGGTTGACCCAGCATTTT
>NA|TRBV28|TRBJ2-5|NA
CAHGVGGRQETQYF
TGTGCCCACGGGGTGGGGGGTCGCCAAGAGACCCAGTACTTC
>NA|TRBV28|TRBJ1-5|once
CASSLFVTAGDQPQHF
TGTGCCAGCAGTTTATTCGTGACAGCAGGGGATCAGCCCCAGCATTTT
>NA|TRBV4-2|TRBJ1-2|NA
CASSQADDSIYGYTF
TGTGCCAGCAGCCAGGCGGATGACAGTATCTATGGCTACACCTTC
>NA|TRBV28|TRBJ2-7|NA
CASSLGDTDSYEQYF
TGTGCCAGCAGTTTGGGGGACACCGACTCCTACGAGCAGTACTTC
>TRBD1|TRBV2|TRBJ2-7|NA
CASRGGQGATYEQYF
TGTGCCAGCAGGGGGGGACAGGGGGCGACCTACGAGCAGTACTTC
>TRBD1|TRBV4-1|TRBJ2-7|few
CASSQIDFVPGQSYEQYF
TGCGCCAGCAGCCAGATCGACTTTGTACCGGGACAGTCCTACGAGCAGTACTTC
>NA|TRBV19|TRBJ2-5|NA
CASSRDIQETQYF
TGTGCCAGTAGTAGGGACATCCAAGAGACCCAGTACTTC
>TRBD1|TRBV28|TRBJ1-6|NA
CASSARDRGNSPLHF
TGTGCCAGCAGTGCCAGGGACAGGGGAAATTCACCCCTCCACTTT
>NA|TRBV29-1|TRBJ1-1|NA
CSVARNTEAFF
TGCAGCGTTGCGAGGAACACTGAAGCTTTCTTT
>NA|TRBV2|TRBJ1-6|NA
CASSETAHSPLHF
TGTGCCAGCAGTGAGACAGCCCATTCACCCCTCCACTTT
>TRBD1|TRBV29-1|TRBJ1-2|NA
CSVRLGQEGGYTF
TGCAGCGTTAGGCTGGGACAGGAGGGGGGCTACACCTTC
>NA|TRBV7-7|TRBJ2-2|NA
CASSLDRNTGELFF
TGTGCTAGCAGCTTAGACAGGAACACCGGGGAGCTGTTTTTT
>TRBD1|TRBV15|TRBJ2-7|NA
CATSSRTGTGDEQYF
TGTGCCACCAGCAGCCGAACCGGGACAGGGGACGAGCAGTACTTC
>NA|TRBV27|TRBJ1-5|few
CASRSGGRGQPQHF
TGTGCCAGCAGATCGGGGGGGCGCGGGCAGCCCCAGCATTTT
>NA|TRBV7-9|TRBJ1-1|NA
CASSLGFQVDTEAFF
TGTGCCAGCAGCTTAGGGTTTCAGGTTGACACTGAAGCTTTCTTT
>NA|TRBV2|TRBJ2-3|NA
CASSGSVSGTTSTDTQYF
TGTGCCAGCAGTGGCTCTGTAAGTGGCACTACTAGCACAGATACGCAGTATTTT
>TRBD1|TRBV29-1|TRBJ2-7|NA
CSANFRGSYEQYF
TGCAGCGCCAACTTCAGGGGGTCCTACGAGCAGTACTTC
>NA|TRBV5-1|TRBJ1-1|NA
CASSLRTDLSEAFF
TGCGCCAGCAGCTTGCGGACAGACCTCAGTGAAGCTTTCTTT
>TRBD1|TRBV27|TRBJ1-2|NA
CASSFNRGLRGGYTF
TGTGCCAGCAGCTTTAACAGGGGGCTTAGAGGGGGCTACACCTTC
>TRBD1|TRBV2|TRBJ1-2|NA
CASTRTGDLYGYTF
TGTGCCAGCACTAGGACAGGGGACCTCTATGGCTACACCTTC
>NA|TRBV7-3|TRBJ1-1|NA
CASSLTGEDTEAFF
TGTGCCAGCAGCTTAACGGGGGAGGACACTGAAGCTTTCTTT
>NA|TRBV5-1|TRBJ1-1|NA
CASSPRDGNTEAFF
TGCGCCAGCAGCCCGAGGGATGGAAACACTGAAGCTTTCTTT
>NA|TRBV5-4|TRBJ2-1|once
CASSPGKGVSYNEQFF
TGTGCCAGCAGTCCCGGGAAGGGGGTCTCCTACAATGAGCAGTTCTTC
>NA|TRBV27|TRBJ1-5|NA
CASSLEAPDSLRQPQHF
TGTGCCAGCAGTTTAGAGGCCCCGGACAGCCTTCGTCAGCCCCAGCATTTT
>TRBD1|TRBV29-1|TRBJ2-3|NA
CSAGAGQGDTQYF
TGCAGCGCCGGGGCAGGACAGGGGGATACGCAGTATTTT
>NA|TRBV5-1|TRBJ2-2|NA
CASSSNGQDTGELFF
TGCGCCAGCAGCTCGAACGGCCAGGACACCGGGGAGCTGTTTTTT